This T cell receptor (beta chain) was sequenced in a study of T cell responses to AZD1222 COVID-19 vaccine. Study-wide results and limits: A rise in Spike-specific TCR breadth and depth followed two AZD1222 doses.

As to this clone: As yet, its antigen is unknown.

This CDR3 is 18 amino acids long. The J segment lost 2 bases and the V segment lost 3 bases, leaving 11 bases of the junction unmatched. CDR1 and CDR2 from the germline V gene are SGHRS and YFSETQ. Assay used: immunoSEQ multiplex PCR; TCRdb lists only in-frame clones, some missing. The table has around 130,000 clones, roughly 86% seen once; the top ten hold approximately 2.9%. V usage is TRBV5-1 and J usage is TRBJ2-1; 10 bases agree with TRBD2. This material consisted of peripheral blood, taken 28 days after the second AZD1222 dose. This TCR came from an adult who received the AZD1222 COVID-19 vaccine. The chain's CDR3 is CASSYTGVTSGAYNEQFF. CDR3 DNA: TGCGCCAGCAGCTACACAGGGGTTACTAGCGGGGCCTACAATGAGCAGTTCTTC.